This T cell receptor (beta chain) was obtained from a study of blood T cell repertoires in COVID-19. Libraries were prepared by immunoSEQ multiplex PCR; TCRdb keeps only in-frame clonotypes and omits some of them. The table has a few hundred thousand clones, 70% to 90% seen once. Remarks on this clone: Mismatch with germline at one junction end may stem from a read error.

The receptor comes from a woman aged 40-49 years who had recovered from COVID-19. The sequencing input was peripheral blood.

The CDR3 DNA follows: TGCAGTGCTGGAGAACTCTACGAGCAGTACTTC. Translation: CSAGELYEQYF. This chain uses TRBV20-1 with TRBJ2-7, with unresolved D. The CDR3 has 11 residues. The germline V gene encodes CDR1 DFQATT and CDR2 SNEGSKA (reference sequence).